Presented here are 20 T cell receptor beta chains from one specimen sequenced in a study of beta chain features in type 1 diabetes. The investigators reverse transcribed all of the isolated RNA, so they sequenced expressed TCRB transcripts. Clones were read by immunoSEQ multiplex PCR, and TCRdb kept only the in-frame ones, dropping some. The sample has 860,000 or so clones; roughly 17% are singletons. The sample comprised naive CD4+ T cells from blood. The receptor set was obtained from a young woman in good health.

This rearrangement joins TRBV29-1 to TRBJ2-7; D possibly corresponds to TRBD1 (6 bases). The V end was cut by 5 bases, the J end by 2 bases, with 16 bases between. CDR3 length: 14 amino acids. The germline V gene encodes CDR1 SQVTM and CDR2 ANQGSEA. The CDR3 protein is CSVLVQGETYEQYF. In nucleotides, the CDR3 is TGCAGCGTTCTCGTACAGGGCGAAACCTACGAGCAGTACTTC.

This clone appeared a single time. The V gene is TRBV15, the J gene TRBJ1-4; D is possibly TRBD1 (5 bases). V gave up 1 base and J gave up 5 bases, with 11 bases separating them. Germline CDR1 and CDR2: LNHNV and YYDKDF (reference sequence). The CDR3 consists of 15 residues. The CDR3 DNA sequence: TGTGCCACCAGCAGAGCAGGGAGGGAAAATGAAAAACTGTTTTTT. Its translation: CATSRAGRENEKLFF.

The chain employs TRBV6-6 and TRBJ2-1; D gene uncertain. CDR1 and CDR2 (germline): MNHNY, SVGAGI (reference sequence). Trimming pared 6 bases from V and 5 bases from J, leaving 14 bases between. The CDR3 is 14 residues long. The CDR3 DNA is TGTGCCAGCAGATACCCCGGGCCTCACAATGAGCAGTTCTTC. This encodes CASRYPGPHNEQFF.

Remarks on this clone: Different DNA sequences within this sample yield the same CDR3. This rearrangement joins TRBV27 to TRBJ2-1; TRBD1 is a possible D gene (5 bases). Trimming left V 2 bases short and J 4 bases short, with 9 bases between. Germline V gene data show CDR1 as MNHEY and CDR2 as SMNVEV (reference sequence). The length of the CDR3 is 14 residues. The CDR3 DNA is TGTGCCAGCAGTTTAAGGGGCACTTACAATGAGCAGTTCTTC. Translated, it gives CASSLRGTYNEQFF.

This clone appeared a few times. V usage is TRBV15 and J usage is TRBJ2-2; TRBD1 or TRBD2 may be the D gene (5 bases each). V was cut by 1 base and J by 5 bases, with 8 bases left in between. The CDR3 spans 14 residues. From germline, CDR1 is LNHNV and CDR2 YYDKDF (reference sequence). The DNA for the CDR3 is TGTGCCACCAGCAGAGGAGGGGTTACCGGGGAGCTGTTTTTT. It specifies CATSRGGVTGELFF. The whole variable domain, remainder taken from reference TRBV15 and TRBJ2-2, is DAMVIQNPRYQVTQFGKPVTLSCSQTLNHNVMYWYQQKSSQAPKLLFHYYDKDFNNEADTPDNFQSRRPNTSFCFLDIRSPGLGDTAMYLCATSRGGVTGELFFGEGSRLTVL.

This chain uses TRBV10-3 with TRBJ2-7; tentative D call: TRBD1 (6 bases). The CDR3 spans 14 residues. Trimming removed 6 bases at V and 3 bases at J, with 15 bases between. Per germline, CDR1 ENHRY and CDR2 SYGVKD. The CDR3 coding sequence is TGTGCCATCAGAGTGGCAGGGGAGAACTACGAGCAGTACTTC. This encodes CAIRVAGENYEQYF.

In this sample, this clone turned up a few times. The V and J genes are TRBV2 and TRBJ2-5; D perhaps matches TRBD1 (5 bases). The germline V and J ends were trimmed by 3 bases and 1 base, with 12 bases remaining between them. The V gene's germline CDR1 is SNHLY and CDR2 FYNNEI. The CDR3 is 15 amino acids. The CDR3 nucleotides are TGTGCCAGCAGTGATGGCAGGGCCCCCCAAGAGACCCAGTACTTC. It codes for CASSDGRAPQETQYF. Based on the CDR3 plus reference TRBV2 and TRBJ2-5, the full variable domain is EPEVTQTPSHQVTQMGQEVILRCVPISNHLYFYWYRQILGQKVEFLVSFYNNEISEKSEIFDDQFSVERPDGSNFTLKIRSTKLEDSAMYFCASSDGRAPQETQYFGPGTRLLVL.

This clone was counted only a few times. This chain links TRBV5-1 with TRBJ2-7, with TRBD2 matching 7 bases. The germline V gene has CDR1 SGHRS and CDR2 YFSETQ. V gave up 6 bases and J gave up 5 bases; unmatched junction bases: 11. The length of the CDR3 is 14 residues. The CDR3 coding sequence is TGCGCCAGCACCGCAGCGGGAAGCAACCACGAGCAGTACTTC. Protein sequence: CASTAAGSNHEQYF.

The chain recombines TRBV29-1 with TRBJ2-3; 16 nucleotides line up with TRBD2. The trim removed 4 bases at V and 3 bases at J, leaving 7 bases unmatched. CDR1 is SQVTM, CDR2 ANQGSEA, per germline. This CDR3 has 17 amino acids. CDR3 region: CSVAGTSGRARTDTQYF. The CDR3 DNA reads TGCAGCGTTGCGGGGACTAGCGGGAGGGCCCGGACAGATACGCAGTATTTT.

The CDR3 loop is CASSPMGSNQPQHF. The CDR3 DNA reads TGTGCCAGCAGTCCTATGGGAAGCAATCAGCCCCAGCATTTT. This chain connects TRBV28 to TRBJ1-5; D unresolved. V was shortened by 5 bases and J by 1 base, with 9 bases between the two germline ends. The length of the CDR3 is 14 residues. CDR1 MDHEN and CDR2 SYDVKM come from the germline V gene.

The V and J genes are TRBV28 and TRBJ2-5; D is ambiguous. The CDR3 loop spans 12 amino acids. Per germline, CDR1 MDHEN and CDR2 SYDVKM. Trimming left V 10 bases short and J 5 bases short, with 14 bases between. The CDR3 DNA reads as TGTGCCACCGCCGGACCCGTGGAGACCCAGTACTTC. This gives the protein CATAGPVETQYF.

The CDR3 bases are TGCGCCAGCAGCTTGGGGAGCCAATCCGTGGAAGCTTTCTTT. Its protein is CASSLGSQSVEAFF. This chain uses TRBV5-1 with TRBJ1-1; D gene uncertain. V was clipped by 0 bases and J by 8 bases, with 14 bases between them. CDR3 length: 14 residues. CDR1 SGHRS and CDR2 YFSETQ come from the germline V gene. Drawing the rest from reference TRBV5-1 and TRBJ1-1, the complete variable domain is KAGVTQTPRYLIKTRGQQVTLSCSPISGHRSVSWYQQTPGQGLQFLFEYFSETQRNKGNFPGRFSGRQFSNSRSEMNVSTLELGDSALYLCASSLGSQSVEAFFGQGTRLTVV.

The chain couples TRBV4-3 to TRBJ1-2; 8 nucleotides align to TRBD1. CDR3 length equals 17 residues. The V gene's germline CDR1 is LGHNA and CDR2 YSLEER. V shed 1 base, J shed 4 bases, and the junction held 11 bases outside the gene matches. This CDR3 is CASSQALSRGPSYGYTF. Written as DNA, the CDR3 is TGCGCCAGCAGCCAAGCGTTATCCAGGGGGCCCTCCTATGGCTACACCTTC.

The rearrangement links TRBV11-2 to TRBJ2-5; D uncertain. V dropped 5 bases and J dropped 2 bases, with 15 bases sitting between them. The CDR3 consists of 15 residues. CDR1 and CDR2 (germline): SGHAT, FQNNGV. CDR3 bases: TGTGCCAGCAGCCAGCGTAGGATTGGACAAGAGACCCAGTACTTC. It is translated as CASSQRRIGQETQYF. Supplemented by reference TRBV11-2 and TRBJ2-5, the full variable domain reads EAGVAQSPRYKIIEKRQSVAFWCNPISGHATLYWYQQILGQGPKLLIQFQNNGVVDDSQLPKDRFSAERLKGVDSTLKIQPAKLEDSAVYLCASSQRRIGQETQYFGPGTRLLVL.

This clone was observed a few times. The chain has TRBV27 and TRBJ2-7, with TRBD2 matching 8 bases. Unmatched junction bases numbered 17, after V lost 6 bases and J lost 4 bases. The CDR3 loop spans 17 amino acids. CDR1 is MNHEY, CDR2 SMNVEV, per germline (reference sequence). The CDR3 loop is CASSLLGTRRGAYEQYF. DNA of the CDR3: TGTGCCAGCAGCCTACTCGGGACTAGACGTGGGGCGTACGAGCAGTACTTC.

In this sample, this clone turned up a few times. CDR3 DNA: TGTGCCAGCAGCTCCAAGGGAAGGATTTCTGGAAACACCATATATTTT. Encoded protein: CASSSKGRISGNTIYF. The chain has TRBV11-1 and TRBJ1-3; D call uncertain. Per germline, CDR1 SGHAT and CDR2 FQDESV (reference sequence). With 4 bases removed from V and 1 base from J, the gap between germline ends came to 14 bases. CDR3 size: 16 residues.

The chain combines TRBV28 with TRBJ1-2, with 9 nucleotides matching TRBD1. With 4 bases clipped from V and 4 bases from J, the junction kept 7 bases outside the gene matches. This CDR3 is 15 amino acids long. Germline-derived CDR1 and CDR2 are MDHEN and SYDVKM. The CDR3, as DNA: TGTGCCAGCAGTTCACACAGGGGGCGCATCTATGGCTACACCTTC. Translation: CASSSHRGRIYGYTF.

The chain combines TRBV5-1 with TRBJ1-1, with D possibly TRBD1 on 6 matching bases. CDR1 is SGHRS, CDR2 YFSETQ, per germline. Trimming took 4 bases from V and 8 from J, leaving 18 bases between them. This CDR3 is 14 amino acids long. The CDR3 bases are TGCGCCAGCAGCACGGTAATAGGTGGACAGGAAGCTTTCTTT. Residues: CASSTVIGGQEAFF.

This chain uses TRBV6-6 with TRBJ2-1, with 9 bases matching TRBD2. The CDR3 is made up of 15 amino acids. Germline loops: CDR1 MNHNY, CDR2 SVGAGI (reference sequence). V gave up 6 bases and J gave up 1 base; unmatched junction bases: 4. The CDR3 DNA follows: TGTGCCAGCAGATTTACTAGCGGGTCCTACAATGAGCAGTTCTTC. Protein product: CASRFTSGSYNEQFF.

The J gene is TRBJ2-7, the V gene TRBV2, with a weak D call TRBD2 (5 bases). V lost 4 bases and J lost 4, with 14 bases in between. The germline gives CDR1 SNHLY, CDR2 FYNNEI. This CDR3 has 14 amino acids. The CDR3 spells CASSATPRGYEQYF. CDR3 sequence (DNA): TGTGCCAGCAGTGCCACCCCTCGGGGTTACGAGCAGTACTTC.